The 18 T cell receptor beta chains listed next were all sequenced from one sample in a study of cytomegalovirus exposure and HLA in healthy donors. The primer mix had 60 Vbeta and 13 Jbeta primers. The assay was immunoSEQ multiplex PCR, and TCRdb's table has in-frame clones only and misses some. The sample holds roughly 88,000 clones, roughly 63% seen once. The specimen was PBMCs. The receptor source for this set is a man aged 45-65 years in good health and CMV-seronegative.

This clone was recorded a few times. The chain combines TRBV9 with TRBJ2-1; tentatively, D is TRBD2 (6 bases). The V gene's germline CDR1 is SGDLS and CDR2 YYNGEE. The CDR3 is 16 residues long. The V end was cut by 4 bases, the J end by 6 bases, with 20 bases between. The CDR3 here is CASSLRGDSTSNEQFF. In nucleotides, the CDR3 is TGTGCCAGCAGCCTCCGAGGGGACTCCACCTCCAATGAGCAGTTCTTC.

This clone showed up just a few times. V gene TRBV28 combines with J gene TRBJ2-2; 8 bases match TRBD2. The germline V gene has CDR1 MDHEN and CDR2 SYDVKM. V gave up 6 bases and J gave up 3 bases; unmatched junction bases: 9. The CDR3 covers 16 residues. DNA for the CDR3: TGTGCCAGCAGGATCGGGGGGGGGTTAGACACCGGGGAGCTGTTTTTT. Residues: CASRIGGGLDTGELFF.

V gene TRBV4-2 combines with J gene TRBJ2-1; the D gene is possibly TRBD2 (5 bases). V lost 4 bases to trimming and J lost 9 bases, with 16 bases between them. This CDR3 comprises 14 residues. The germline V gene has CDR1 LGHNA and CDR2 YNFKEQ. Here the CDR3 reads CASSRERVYGEQFF. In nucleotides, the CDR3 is TGTGCCAGCAGCCGAGAGAGGGTATATGGTGAGCAGTTCTTC.

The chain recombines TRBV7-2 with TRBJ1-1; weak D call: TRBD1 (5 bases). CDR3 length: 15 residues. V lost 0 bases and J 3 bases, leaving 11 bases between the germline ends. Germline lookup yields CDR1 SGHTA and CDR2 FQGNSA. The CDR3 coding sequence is TGTGCCAGCAGCTTAGCGGGTAGGGGCGACACTGAAGCTTTCTTT. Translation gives CASSLAGRGDTEAFF.

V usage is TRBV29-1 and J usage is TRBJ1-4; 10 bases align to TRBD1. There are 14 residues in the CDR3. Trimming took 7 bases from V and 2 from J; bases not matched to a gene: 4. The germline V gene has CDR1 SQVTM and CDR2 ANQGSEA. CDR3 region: CSAADRGTNEKLFF. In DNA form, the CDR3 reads TGCAGCGCAGCGGACAGGGGGACTAATGAAAAACTGTTTTTT.

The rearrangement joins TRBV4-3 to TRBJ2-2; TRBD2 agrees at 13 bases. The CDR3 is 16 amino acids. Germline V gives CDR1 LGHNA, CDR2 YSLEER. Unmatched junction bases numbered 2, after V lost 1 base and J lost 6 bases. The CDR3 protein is CASSQGLAGGAGELFF. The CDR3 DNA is TGCGCCAGCAGCCAAGGACTAGCGGGAGGTGCCGGGGAGCTGTTTTTT.

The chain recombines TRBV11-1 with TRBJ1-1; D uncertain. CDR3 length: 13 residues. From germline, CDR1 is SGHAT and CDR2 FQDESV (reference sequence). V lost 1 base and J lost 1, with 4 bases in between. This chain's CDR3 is CASSLGQNTEAFF. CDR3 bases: TGTGCCAGCAGCTTAGGGCAGAACACTGAAGCTTTCTTT.

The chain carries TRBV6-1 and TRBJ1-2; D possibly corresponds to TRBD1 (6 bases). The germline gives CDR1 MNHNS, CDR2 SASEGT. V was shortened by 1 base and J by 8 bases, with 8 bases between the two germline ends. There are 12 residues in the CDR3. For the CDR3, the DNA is TGTGCCAGCAGTGAAGGGACAGTCGGCTACACCTTC. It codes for CASSEGTVGYTF.

The DNA for the CDR3 is TGTGCCAGTAGTTCCTCGACGGGGATTGGGGAAGCTTTCTTT. Protein product: CASSSSTGIGEAFF. V usage is TRBV19 and J usage is TRBJ1-1; unclear D gene. The CDR3 consists of 14 residues. Between the trimmed V and J ends, which lost 5 bases and 8 bases, there was a span of 18 bases. Germline CDR1 LNHDA, CDR2 SQIVND (reference sequence).

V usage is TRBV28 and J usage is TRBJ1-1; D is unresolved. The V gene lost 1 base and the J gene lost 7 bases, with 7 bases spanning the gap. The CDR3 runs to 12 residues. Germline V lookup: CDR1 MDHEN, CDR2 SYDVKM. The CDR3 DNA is TGTGCCAGCAGTTTATTGCGGGATGAAGCTTTCTTT. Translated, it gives CASSLLRDEAFF.

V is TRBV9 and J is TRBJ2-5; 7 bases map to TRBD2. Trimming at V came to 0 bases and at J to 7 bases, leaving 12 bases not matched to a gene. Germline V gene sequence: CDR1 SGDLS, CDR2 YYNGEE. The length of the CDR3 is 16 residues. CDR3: CASSVELTSAIRTQYF. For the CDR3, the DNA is TGTGCCAGCAGCGTAGAACTCACTAGCGCCATTAGGACCCAGTACTTC.

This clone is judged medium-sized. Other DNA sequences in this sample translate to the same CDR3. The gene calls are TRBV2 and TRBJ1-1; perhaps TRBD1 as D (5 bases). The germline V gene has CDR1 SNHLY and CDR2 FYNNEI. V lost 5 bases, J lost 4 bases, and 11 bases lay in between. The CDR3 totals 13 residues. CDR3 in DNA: TGTGCCAGCAGTCAAGGGGCGGGCACTGAAGCTTTCTTT. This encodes CASSQGAGTEAFF.

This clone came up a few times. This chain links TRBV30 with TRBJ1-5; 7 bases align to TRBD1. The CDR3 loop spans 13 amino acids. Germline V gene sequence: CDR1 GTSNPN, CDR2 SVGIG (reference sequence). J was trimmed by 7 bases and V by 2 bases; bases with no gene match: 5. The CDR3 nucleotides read TGTGCCTGGAGTAACACAGGGGAGCAGCCCCAGCATTTT. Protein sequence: CAWSNTGEQPQHF.

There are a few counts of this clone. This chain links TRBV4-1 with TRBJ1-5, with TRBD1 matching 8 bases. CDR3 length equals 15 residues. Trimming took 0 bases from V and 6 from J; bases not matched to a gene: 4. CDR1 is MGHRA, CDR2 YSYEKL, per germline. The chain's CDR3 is CASSQDRGLSQPQHF. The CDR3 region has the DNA TGCGCCAGCAGCCAAGACAGGGGGCTTAGTCAGCCCCAGCATTTT.

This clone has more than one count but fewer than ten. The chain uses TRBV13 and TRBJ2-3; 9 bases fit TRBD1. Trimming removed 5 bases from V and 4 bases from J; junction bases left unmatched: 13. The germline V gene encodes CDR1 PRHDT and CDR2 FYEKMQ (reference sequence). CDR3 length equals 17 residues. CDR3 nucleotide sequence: TGTGCCAGCAGCCCGAAACAGGGGGCGCGTAGGGCAGATACGCAGTATTTT. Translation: CASSPKQGARRADTQYF.

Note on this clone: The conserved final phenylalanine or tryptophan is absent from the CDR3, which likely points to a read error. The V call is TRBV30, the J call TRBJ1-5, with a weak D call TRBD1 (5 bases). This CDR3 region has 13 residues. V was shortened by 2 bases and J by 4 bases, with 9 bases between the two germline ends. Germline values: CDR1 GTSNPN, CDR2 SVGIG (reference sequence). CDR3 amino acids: CAWSFDSNQPQHV. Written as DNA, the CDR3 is TGTGCCTGGAGTTTCGACAGTAATCAGCCCCAGCATGTT.

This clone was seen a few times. The CDR3 DNA follows: TGTGCCAGCACCCCCGACAGGGGTGACACTGAAGCTTTCTTT. This sequence encodes CASTPDRGDTEAFF. The chain couples TRBV6-5 to TRBJ1-1, with 8 bases identical to TRBD1. This CDR3 is built from 14 residues. Germline values: CDR1 MNHEY, CDR2 SVGAGI. With V trimmed by 7 bases and J by 3 bases, 7 bases remained unmatched.

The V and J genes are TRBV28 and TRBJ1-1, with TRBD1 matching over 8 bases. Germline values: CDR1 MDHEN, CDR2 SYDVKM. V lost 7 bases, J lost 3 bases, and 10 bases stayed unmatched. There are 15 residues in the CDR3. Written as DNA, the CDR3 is TGTGCCAGCACGCCGACAGGGGTGGCGGACACTGAAGCTTTCTTT. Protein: CASTPTGVADTEAFF. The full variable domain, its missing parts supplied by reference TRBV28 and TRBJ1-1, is DVKVTQSSRYLVKRTGEKVFLECVQDMDHENMFWYRQDPGLGLRLIYFSYDVKMKEKGDIPEGYSVSREKKERFSLILESASTNQTSMYLCASTPTGVADTEAFFGQGTRLTVV.